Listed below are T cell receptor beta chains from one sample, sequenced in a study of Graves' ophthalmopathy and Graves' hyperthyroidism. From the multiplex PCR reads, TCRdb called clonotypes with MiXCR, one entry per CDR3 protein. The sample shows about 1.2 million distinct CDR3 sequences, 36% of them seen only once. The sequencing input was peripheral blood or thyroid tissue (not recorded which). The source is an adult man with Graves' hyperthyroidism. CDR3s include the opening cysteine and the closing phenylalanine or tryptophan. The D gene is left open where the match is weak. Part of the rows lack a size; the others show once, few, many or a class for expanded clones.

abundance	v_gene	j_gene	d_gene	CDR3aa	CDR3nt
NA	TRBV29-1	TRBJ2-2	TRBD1	CSAWTGGANTGELFF	TGCAGCGCTTGGACAGGGGGCGCGAACACCGGGGAGCTGTTTTTT
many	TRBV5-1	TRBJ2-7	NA	CASSLAGQHSYEQYF	TGCGCCAGCAGCTTGGCTGGGCAGCACTCCTACGAGCAGTACTTC
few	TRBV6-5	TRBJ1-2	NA	CASSYAGPYSYGYTF	TGTGCCAGCAGTTACGCGGGGCCATATTCCTATGGCTACACCTTC
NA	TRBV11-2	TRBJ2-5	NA	CASRGGPRTTQYF	TGTGCCAGCAGGGGGGGACCACGGACGACCCAGTACTTC
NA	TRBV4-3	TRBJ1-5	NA	CASSQNEGVNQPQHF	TGCGCCAGCAGCCAAAACGAGGGGGTGAATCAGCCCCAGCATTTT
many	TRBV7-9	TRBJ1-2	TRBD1	CASSLEDRVGNGYTF	TGTGCCAGCAGCTTAGAGGACAGGGTGGGAAATGGCTACACCTTC
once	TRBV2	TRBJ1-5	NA	CASSSPDPRGSNQPQHF	TGTGCCAGCAGTTCGCCAGACCCCCGGGGTAGCAATCAGCCCCAGCATTTT
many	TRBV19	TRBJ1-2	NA	CASVPSRGSYGYTF	TGTGCCAGTGTCCCCTCTAGGGGAAGCTATGGCTACACCTTC
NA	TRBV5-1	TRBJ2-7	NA	CASSSPRTVPPPQQYF	TGCGCCAGCAGCTCCCCTAGGACGGTACCTCCGCCCCAGCAGTACTTC
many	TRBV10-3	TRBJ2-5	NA	CATGAQETQYF	TGTGCCACAGGCGCACAAGAGACCCAGTACTTC
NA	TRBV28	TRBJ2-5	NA	CATETGIQETQYF	TGTGCCACCGAAACAGGGATCCAAGAGACCCAGTACTTC
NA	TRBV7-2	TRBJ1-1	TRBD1	CASSDRGSGDTEAFF	TGTGCCAGCAGCGACAGGGGCAGCGGTGACACTGAAGCTTTCTTT
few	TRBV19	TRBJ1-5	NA	CASSFRQRFGQPQHF	TGTGCCAGTAGTTTTCGACAGAGGTTTGGTCAGCCCCAGCATTTT
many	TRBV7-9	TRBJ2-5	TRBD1	CASSLLSWDSKETQYF	TGTGCCAGCAGCTTATTGTCTTGGGACAGTAAAGAGACCCAGTACTTC
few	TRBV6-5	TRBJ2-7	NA	CASGRPFEQYF	TGTGCCAGCGGGCGCCCTTTCGAGCAGTACTTC
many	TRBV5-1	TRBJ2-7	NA	CASSLGTGLLYEQYF	TGCGCCAGCAGCTTGGGAACAGGGTTACTCTACGAGCAGTACTTC
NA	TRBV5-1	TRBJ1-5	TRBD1	CASSLDGTGGDRPQHF	TGCGCCAGCAGCTTGGATGGGACAGGGGGCGACAGGCCCCAGCATTTT
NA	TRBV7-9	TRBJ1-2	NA	CASSSGEGRSYGYTF	TGCGCCAGCAGCAGCGGGGAGGGAAGATCCTATGGCTACACCTTC
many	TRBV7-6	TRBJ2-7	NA	CASSPQDRSRAGEQYF	TGTGCCAGCAGCCCCCAGGATAGATCGAGGGCCGGCGAGCAGTACTTC
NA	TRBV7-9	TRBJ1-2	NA	CASSLAQAFLSGGYTF	TGTGCCAGCAGCTTAGCGCAAGCATTTTTATCAGGTGGCTACACCTTC
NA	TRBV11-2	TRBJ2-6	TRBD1	CASSAIGQGSSGANVLTF	TGCGCCAGCAGTGCCATCGGACAGGGGAGCTCTGGGGCCAACGTCCTGACTTTC
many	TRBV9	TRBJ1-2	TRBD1	CASKKGTGTGGYTF	TGTGCCAGCAAGAAAGGGACAGGGACGGGCGGCTACACCTTC
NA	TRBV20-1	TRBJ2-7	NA	CSARRVGEQYF	TGCAGTGCTAGAAGGGTTGGCGAGCAGTACTTC
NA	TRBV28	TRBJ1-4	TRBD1	CASSLSGQGFEEKLFF	TGTGCCAGCAGTTTATCGGGACAGGGCTTTGAAGAAAAACTGTTTTTT
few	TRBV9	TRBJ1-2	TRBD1	CASSPGQEHYGYTF	TGTGCCAGCAGCCCGGGACAGGAACACTATGGCTACACCTTC
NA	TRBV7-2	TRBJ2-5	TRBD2	CASSLGRTGLVGEAQYF	TGTGCCAGCAGCTTAGGCCGTACGGGACTAGTGGGAGAGGCCCAGTACTTC
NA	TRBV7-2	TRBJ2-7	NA	CASSLSPLGRTTYEQYF	TGTGCCAGCAGCCTTTCCCCCCTCGGCAGGACAACATACGAGCAGTACTTC
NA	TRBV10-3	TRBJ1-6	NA	CAISDLSNSPLHF	TGTGCCATCTCGGACCTTTCTAATTCACCCCTCCACTTT
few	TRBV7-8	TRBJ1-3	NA	CASSFSRNTIYF	TGTGCCAGCAGCTTTTCGAGAAACACCATATATTTT
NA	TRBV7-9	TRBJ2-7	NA	CASSSRAWLSSYEQYF	TGTGCCAGCAGCTCGAGGGCCTGGCTCAGCTCCTACGAGCAGTACTTC
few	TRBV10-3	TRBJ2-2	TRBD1	CASRTAGRGLAGELFF	TGTGCCAGCAGGACCGCTGGCAGGGGGCTGGCCGGGGAGCTGTTTTTT